This TCR beta chain emerged from a study of cytomegalovirus exposure and HLA in healthy donors. Germline-derived CDR1 and CDR2 are MNHEY and SVGAGI. The CDR3 contains 14 residues. Trimming took off 6 bases at V and 6 bases at J, with 15 bases between the two ends. The PCR contained 60 Vbeta and 13 Jbeta primers. Some clones are missing from TCRdb's copy, which holds only in-frame ones; the method was immunoSEQ multiplex PCR. The table records some 130,000 clones, 79% of them present only once. The specimen sequenced was PBMCs. This sequence originates from a man aged 40-50 years in good health and CMV-seropositive. The chain joins TRBV6-5 to TRBJ1-5; TRBD1 might be the D (5 bases). CDR3 amino acids: CASSLRVGGQPQHF. CDR3 DNA: TGTGCCAGCAGCCTCAGGGTGGGTGGTCAGCCCCAGCATTTT.